This entry is about one T cell receptor (beta chain). The sample originates from a study of blood T cell repertoires in COVID-19. About the research overall: Sites in the United States, Italy and Spain provided acute and convalescent COVID-19 samples. PBMCs, B-cell-depleted T cells, or T cells provided the cDNA or gDNA that made up the material.

The CDR3 is 15 residues long. Germline loops: CDR1 SEHNR, CDR2 FQNEAQ (reference sequence). V shed 5 bases, J shed 7 bases, and the junction held 11 bases outside the gene matches. Original analysis: It was from reference gene primer amplification that nucleated cell counts were estimated. This table comes from immunoSEQ multiplex PCR, and its TCRdb copy is limited to in-frame clones, with some not included. V and J calls and clone size are those listed in that table; D and trimming were worked out from the DNA. The sample shows about 62,000 clones, just over 85% of them seen only once. The origin of this receptor is a woman of 80 years or more with acute or convalescent COVID-19. The chain couples TRBV7-9 to TRBJ2-1; TRBD1 matches at 7 bases. Sequenced sample: peripheral blood. The CDR3 loop reads CASSQRGLGTNEQFF. As DNA, the CDR3 is TGTGCCAGCAGCCAAAGGGGGCTGGGGACGAATGAGCAGTTCTTC.